Listed here is a single T cell receptor (beta chain). Its antigen remains unidentified. Given a much more abundant clone one base away, this may be a read error. TCRdb re-called the 5' RACE reads through MiXCR, storing one row per CDR3 protein. The sample consists of some 13,000 distinct CDR3 sequences, 3.5% to 4.5% of them appearing once. Indicated time point: sample taken at primary tumor resection. V lost 0 bases, J lost 6 bases, and 17 bases lay in between. The CDR3 contains 15 residues. Germline values: CDR1 DFQATT, CDR2 SNEGSKA (reference sequence). The source of the sample is a study of spatial heterogeneity in lung cancer. General study points: Within tumors, counts of expanded alpha and beta TCRs tracked tumor mutation counts.

This TCR came from a male donor with early-stage non-small cell lung cancer. The chain joins TRBV20-1 to TRBJ1-1; unclear D gene. Source: lung tumor tissue, taken at surgery. DNA for the CDR3: TGCAGTGCTAGAGAGGGCTACCGCTTGGACGCTGAAGCTTTCTTT. Amino acids: CSAREGYRLDAEAFF.